What follows describes a single TCR beta chain. Its target is not known. These data originate in a study of T cells in Graves' hyperthyroidism and ophthalmopathy. Study-wide points: Most thyroid clonotypes expanded above 0.001 were also detected in blood. From stable hyperthyroidism, ophthalmopathy was separated by a 13 V-J model.

This CDR3 has 16 amino acids. Germline lookup yields CDR1 LGHDT and CDR2 YNNKEL (reference sequence). Trimming at V came to 2 bases and at J to 1 base, leaving 3 bases not matched to a gene. TCR beta CDR3 sequences were amplified from RNA transcripts. HTBI primers were used for first-round RT-PCR of the TCR CDR3. TCRdb recomputed calls from the multiplex PCR reads with MiXCR, one row per CDR3 protein. The sample has some 490,000 distinct CDR3 sequences, approximately 16% seen once; the top ten hold roughly 29%. Diagnostic assessment was based on clinical symptoms, serum thyroxine and TRAb, thyroid ultrasound and orbital computed tomography.

The specimen sequenced was blood. The rearrangement uses TRBV3-1 and TRBJ2-2; 8 bases are shared with TRBD2. The TCR sequence derives from a woman under 40 with Graves' ophthalmopathy. The chain's CDR3 is CASSQLSGMNTGELFF. The CDR3 DNA follows: TGTGCCAGCAGCCAACTTAGCGGGATGAACACCGGGGAGCTGTTTTTT.